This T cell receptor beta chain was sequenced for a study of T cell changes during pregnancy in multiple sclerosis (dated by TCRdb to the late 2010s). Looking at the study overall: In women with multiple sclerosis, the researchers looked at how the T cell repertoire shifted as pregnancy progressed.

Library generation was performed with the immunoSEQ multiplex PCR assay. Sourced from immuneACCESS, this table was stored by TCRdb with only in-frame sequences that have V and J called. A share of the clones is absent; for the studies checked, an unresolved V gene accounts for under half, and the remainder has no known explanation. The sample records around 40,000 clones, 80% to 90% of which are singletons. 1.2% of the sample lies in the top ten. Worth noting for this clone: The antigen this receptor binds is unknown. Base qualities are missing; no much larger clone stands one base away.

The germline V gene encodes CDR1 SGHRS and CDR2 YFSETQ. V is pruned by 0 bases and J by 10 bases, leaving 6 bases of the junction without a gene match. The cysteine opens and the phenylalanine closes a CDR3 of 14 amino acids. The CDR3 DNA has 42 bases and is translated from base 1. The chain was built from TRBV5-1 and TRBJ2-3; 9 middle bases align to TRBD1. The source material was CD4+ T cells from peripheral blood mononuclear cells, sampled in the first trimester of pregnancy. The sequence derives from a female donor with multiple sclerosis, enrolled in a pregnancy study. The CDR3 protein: CASSLDRGLSAQYF. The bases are TGCGCCAGCAGCTTGGACAGGGGGCTTAGTGCGCAGTATTTT. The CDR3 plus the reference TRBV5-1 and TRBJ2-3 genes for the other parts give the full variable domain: KAGVTQTPRYLIKTRGQQVTLSCSPISGHRSVSWYQQTPGQGLQFLFEYFSETQRNKGNFPGRFSGRQFSNSRSEMNVSTLELGDSALYLCASSLDRGLSAQYFGPGTRLTVL.